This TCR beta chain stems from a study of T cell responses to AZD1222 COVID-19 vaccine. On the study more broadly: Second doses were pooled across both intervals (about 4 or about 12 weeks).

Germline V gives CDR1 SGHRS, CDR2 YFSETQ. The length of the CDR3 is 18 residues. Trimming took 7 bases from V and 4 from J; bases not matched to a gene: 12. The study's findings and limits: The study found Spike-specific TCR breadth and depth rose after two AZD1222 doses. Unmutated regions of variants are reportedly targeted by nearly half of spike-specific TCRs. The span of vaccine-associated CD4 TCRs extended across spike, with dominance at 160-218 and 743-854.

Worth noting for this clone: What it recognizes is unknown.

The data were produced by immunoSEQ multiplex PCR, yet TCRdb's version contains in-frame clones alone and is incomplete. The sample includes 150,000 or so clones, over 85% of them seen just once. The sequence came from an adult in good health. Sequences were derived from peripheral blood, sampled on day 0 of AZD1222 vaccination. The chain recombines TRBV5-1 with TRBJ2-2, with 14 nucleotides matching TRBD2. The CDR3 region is CASSDARTSGGTTGELFF. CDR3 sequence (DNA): TGCGCCAGCTCCGACGCTCGGACTAGCGGGGGGACCACCGGGGAGCTGTTTTTT.